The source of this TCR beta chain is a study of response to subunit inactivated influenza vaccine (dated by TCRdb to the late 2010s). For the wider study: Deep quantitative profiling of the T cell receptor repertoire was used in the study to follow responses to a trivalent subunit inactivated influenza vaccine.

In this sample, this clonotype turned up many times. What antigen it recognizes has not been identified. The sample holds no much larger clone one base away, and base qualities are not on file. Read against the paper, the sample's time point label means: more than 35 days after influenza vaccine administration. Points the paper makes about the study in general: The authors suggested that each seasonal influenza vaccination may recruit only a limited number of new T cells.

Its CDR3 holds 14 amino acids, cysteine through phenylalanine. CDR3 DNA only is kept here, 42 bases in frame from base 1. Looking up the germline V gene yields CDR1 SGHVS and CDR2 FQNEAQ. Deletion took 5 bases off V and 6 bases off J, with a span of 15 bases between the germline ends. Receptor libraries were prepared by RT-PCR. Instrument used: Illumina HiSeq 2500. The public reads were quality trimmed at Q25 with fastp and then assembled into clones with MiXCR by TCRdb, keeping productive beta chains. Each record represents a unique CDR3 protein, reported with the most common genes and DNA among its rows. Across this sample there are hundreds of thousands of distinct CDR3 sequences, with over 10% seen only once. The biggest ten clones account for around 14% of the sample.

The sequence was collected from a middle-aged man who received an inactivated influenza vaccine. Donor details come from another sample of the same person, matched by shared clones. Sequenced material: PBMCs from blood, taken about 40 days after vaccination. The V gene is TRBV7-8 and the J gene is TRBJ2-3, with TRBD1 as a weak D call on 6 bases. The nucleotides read TGTGCCAGCAGCACCCGGACAGTCAGCGATACGCAGTATTTT. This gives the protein CASSTRTVSDTQYF.